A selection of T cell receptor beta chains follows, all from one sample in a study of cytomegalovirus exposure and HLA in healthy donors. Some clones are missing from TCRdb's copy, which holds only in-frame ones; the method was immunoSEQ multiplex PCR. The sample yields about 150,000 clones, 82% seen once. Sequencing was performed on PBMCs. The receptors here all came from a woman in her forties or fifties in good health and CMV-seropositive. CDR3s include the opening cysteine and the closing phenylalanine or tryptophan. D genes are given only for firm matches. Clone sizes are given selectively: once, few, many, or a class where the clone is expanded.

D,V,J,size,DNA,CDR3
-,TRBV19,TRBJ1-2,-,TGTGCCAGTACCGCTGGGGCGGGAAGGCCCCCTTATGGCTACACCTTC,CASTAGAGRPPYGYTF
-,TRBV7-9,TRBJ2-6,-,TGTGCCAGCAGCCCAGTTCAGGGATCCAACGTCCTGACTTTC,CASSPVQGSNVLTF
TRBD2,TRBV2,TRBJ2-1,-,TGTGCCAGCAGCTCGTCTAGCGGGGGGGCCCATGAGCAGTTCTTC,CASSSSSGGAHEQFF
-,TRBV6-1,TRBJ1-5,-,TGTGCCAGCAGTGAAAGACAAGGGACATATAGCAATCAGCCCCAGCATTTT,CASSERQGTYSNQPQHF
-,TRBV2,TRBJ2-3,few,TGTGCCAGCTGCGTCCGGACAGATACGCAGTATTTT,CASCVRTDTQYF
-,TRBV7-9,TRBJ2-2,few,TGTGCCATCATTACCGGGGAGCTGTTTTTT,CAIITGELFF
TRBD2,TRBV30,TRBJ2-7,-,TGTGCCTGGAGTCCGGGGGGAACCTACGAGCAGTACTTC,CAWSPGGTYEQYF
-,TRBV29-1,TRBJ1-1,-,TGCAGCGTTGAGAGGGGAGGGACTGAAGCTTTCTTT,CSVERGGTEAFF
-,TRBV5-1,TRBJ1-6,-,TGCGCCAGCAGCTTCCCGGGGGGGCAGGGATCACCCCTCCACTTT,CASSFPGGQGSPLHF
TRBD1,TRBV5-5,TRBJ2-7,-,TGTGCCAGCAGCGCTGGGACAGGGAGCTCCTACGAGCAGTACTTC,CASSAGTGSSYEQYF
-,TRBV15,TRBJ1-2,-,TGTGCCACCAGCAGACCAGGCGACGGTAACTATGGCTACACCTTC,CATSRPGDGNYGYTF
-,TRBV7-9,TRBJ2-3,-,TGTGCCAGCAGCCCTGTAGCGGCCACATTTATAAGAGATACGCAGTATTTT,CASSPVAATFIRDTQYF
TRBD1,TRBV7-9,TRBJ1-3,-,TGTGCCAGCAGCCGAGAGACAGGGCCTGGAAACACCATATATTTT,CASSRETGPGNTIYF
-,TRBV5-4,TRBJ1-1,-,TGTGCCAGCAGCCTCGGGGGGTCTAACACTGAAGCTTTCTTT,CASSLGGSNTEAFF
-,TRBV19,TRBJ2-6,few,TGTGCCAGTAGTATGCGAGGGGCCAACGTCCTGACTTTC,CASSMRGANVLTF
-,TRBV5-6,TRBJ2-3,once,TGTGCCAGCAGCTTGCTACTAGCACCCACCACAGATACGCAGTATTTT,CASSLLLAPTTDTQYF
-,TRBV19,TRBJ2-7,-,TGTGCCAGTAGTATGAAACGGGATTCCTACGAGCAGTACTTC,CASSMKRDSYEQYF
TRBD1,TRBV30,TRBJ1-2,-,TGTGCCTGGACCGGACAGGGAATGAACGGCTACACCTTC,CAWTGQGMNGYTF
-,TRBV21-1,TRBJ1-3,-,TGTGCCAGCAGCACCAGCCTCGGGAACACCATATATTTT,CASSTSLGNTIYF
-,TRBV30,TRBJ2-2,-,TGTGCCTGGAGTCCCCTCGGGGGCGGGGAGCTGTTTTTT,CAWSPLGGGELFF
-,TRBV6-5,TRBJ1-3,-,TGTGCCAGCAGCCGCGGGATATACTCTGGAAACACCATATATTTT,CASSRGIYSGNTIYF
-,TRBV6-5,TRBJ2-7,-,TGTGCCAGCAGCCCGGGGGCAGGGGGGCTCTACGAGCAGTACTTC,CASSPGAGGLYEQYF
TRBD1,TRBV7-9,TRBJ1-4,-,TGTGCGCAGGGGGAAGGTGAAAAACTGTTTTTT,CAQGEGEKLFF
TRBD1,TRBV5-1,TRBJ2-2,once,TGCGCCAGCAGACGGGACAGGGCCGGGGAGCTGTTTTTT,CASRRDRAGELFF
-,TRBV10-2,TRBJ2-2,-,TGCGCCAGCAGCCCGGGCACCGGGGAGCTGTTTTTT,CASSPGTGELFF
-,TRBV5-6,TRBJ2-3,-,TGTGCCAGCAGCTTGGGGGGCGGAAGCACAGATACGCAGTATTTT,CASSLGGGSTDTQYF
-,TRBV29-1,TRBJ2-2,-,TGCAGCGCAGGGGATACGGCCGGGGAGCTGTTTTTT,CSAGDTAGELFF
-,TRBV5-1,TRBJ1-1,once,TGCGCCAGCAGCTTGTCCGGACAAGATAAGGTAGCTTTCTTT,CASSLSGQDKVAFF
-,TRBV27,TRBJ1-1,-,TGTGCCAGCCTCTCCTCGGGAAAGATGAACACTGAAGCTTTCTTT,CASLSSGKMNTEAFF
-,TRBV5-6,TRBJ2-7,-,TGTGCCAGCAGCATCGGACAGCTTGACGAGCAGTACTTC,CASSIGQLDEQYF
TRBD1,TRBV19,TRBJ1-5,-,TGTGCCAGTAGTGGGGACAGGGGAATAAATCAGCCCCAGCATTTT,CASSGDRGINQPQHF
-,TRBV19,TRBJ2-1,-,TGTGCCAGTAGTCTGGACGCGGGGCGCTCCTACAATGAGCAGTTCTTC,CASSLDAGRSYNEQFF
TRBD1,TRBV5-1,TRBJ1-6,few,TGCGCCAGCAGCCTGGGACAGGGGGCTGGTTCACCCCTCCACTTT,CASSLGQGAGSPLHF
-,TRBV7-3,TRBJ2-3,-,TGTGCCAGCAGCTGGGGAGGAACAGATACGCAGTATTTT,CASSWGGTDTQYF
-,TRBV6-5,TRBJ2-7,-,TGTGCCAGCAGCGTTACTCAGGTGGGAGCCTACGAGCAGTACTTC,CASSVTQVGAYEQYF
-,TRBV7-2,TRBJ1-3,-,TGTGCCAGCAGCGGTCGGCAGGGTGGACCCATATATTTT,CASSGRQGGPIYF
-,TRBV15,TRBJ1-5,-,TGTGCCACCAGCAGGGGGAGCGGAGACCAGCCCCAGCATTTT,CATSRGSGDQPQHF
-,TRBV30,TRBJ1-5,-,TGTGCCTTTTCGGGGGGGGCAGGTCAGCCCCAGCATTTT,CAFSGGAGQPQHF
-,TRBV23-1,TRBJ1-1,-,TGCGCCCGAACTAACAGGGACACTGAAGCTTTCTTT,CARTNRDTEAFF
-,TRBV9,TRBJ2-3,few,TGTGCCAGCAGCGTAGGGGCAGGGCCCAGCACAGATACGCAGTATTTT,CASSVGAGPSTDTQYF
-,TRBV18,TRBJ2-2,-,TGTGCCAGCAGACCCCCGGGAAACACCGGGGAGCTGTTTTTT,CASRPPGNTGELFF
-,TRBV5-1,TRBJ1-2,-,TGCGCCAGCACGTCCGAGACAGACCATGGCTACACCTTC,CASTSETDHGYTF
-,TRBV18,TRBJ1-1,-,TGTGCCAGCTCACCAGATACAAACACTGAAGCTTTCTTT,CASSPDTNTEAFF
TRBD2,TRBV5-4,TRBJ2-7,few,TGTGCCAGCAGCTTGCCGGGACTACCCTCCTACGAGCAGTACTTC,CASSLPGLPSYEQYF
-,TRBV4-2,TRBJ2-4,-,TGTGCCAGCAGCCAAGGCCTTCAGGGGGCCAAAAACATTCAGTACTTC,CASSQGLQGAKNIQYF
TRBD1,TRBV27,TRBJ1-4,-,TGTGCCAGCAGGGGTAGGGACAGCCCGAATGAAAAACTGTTTTTT,CASRGRDSPNEKLFF
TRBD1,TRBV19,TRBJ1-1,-,TGTGCCAGTAGTATGGACAGGATCTTCACGGAAGCTTTCTTT,CASSMDRIFTEAFF
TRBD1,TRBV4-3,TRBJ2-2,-,TGCGCCAGCAGCCAAGATCTAATCAGGGGGCGAGCCGGGGAGCTGTTTTTT,CASSQDLIRGRAGELFF
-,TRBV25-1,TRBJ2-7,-,TGTGCCAGCCGACAGGCGGACGAGCAGTACTTC,CASRQADEQYF